Given below is one TCR beta chain in context. No antigen is known for it. The entry originates in a study of cytomegalovirus exposure and HLA in healthy donors. Study conclusions and caveats: Accurate predictions that matched the HLA-A and HLA-B alleles of most subjects were reportedly made from TCR beta sequences. CMV serostatus stood as the only immune exposure information on hand.

PCR used 60 Vbeta primers and 13 Jbeta primers. The table came from immunoSEQ multiplex PCR; TCRdb's copy has only in-frame clones and leaves some out. The sample consists of more than 100,000 clones, around 85% of them appearing once. After removal of 5 bases from V and 4 bases from J, the junction contained 6 bases not matched to a gene. The CDR3 contains 15 residues. Looked up from germline, CDR1 is SGHVS and CDR2 is FQNEAQ. The source of this sequence is a man aged 25 to 40 in good health and CMV-seronegative. The chain carries TRBV7-8 and TRBJ2-7; 12 bases match TRBD2. The source material was PBMCs. This CDR3 is CASSPAGTSGYEQYF. In nucleotides, the CDR3 is TGTGCCAGCAGCCCAGCCGGGACTAGCGGGTACGAGCAGTACTTC.